The next 26 T cell receptor beta chains were all read from a single sample in a study of blood T cell repertoires in COVID-19. The repertoire was sequenced with immunoSEQ multiplex PCR; TCRdb's copy has only in-frame clones and lacks some. The data contain some 90,000 clones, less than 90% of them seen just once; the ten biggest clones take up roughly a sixth. The specimen sequenced was peripheral blood. These receptors were obtained from an elderly woman with acute or convalescent COVID-19.

The chain has TRBV10-3 and TRBJ2-7; 7 bases match TRBD1. The CDR3 contains 12 residues. Germline CDR1 is ENHRY and CDR2 is SYGVKD. V gave up 10 bases and J gave up 1 base; unmatched junction bases: 4. The DNA of the CDR3 is TGTGCCACCGGGGACAGTTCCTACGAGCAGTACTTC. This encodes CATGDSSYEQYF.

This clone was detected only once. V is TRBV19 and J is TRBJ1-1, with 7 bases that match TRBD1. Germline CDR1 reads LNHDA; CDR2 reads SQIVND (reference sequence). J lost 4 bases, V lost 5 bases, and 7 bases had no gene match. This CDR3 contains 14 residues. Here the CDR3 reads CASSLRQGSTEAFF. CDR3 DNA: TGTGCCAGTAGTCTCCGACAGGGCAGCACTGAAGCTTTCTTT. Full variable domain (remainder filled in from reference TRBV19 and TRBJ1-1): DGGITQSPKYLFRKEGQNVTLSCEQNLNHDAMYWYRQDPGQGLRLIYYSQIVNDFQKGDIAEGYSVSREKKESFPLTVTSAQKNPTAFYLCASSLRQGSTEAFFGQGTRLTVV.

The chain joins TRBV5-6 to TRBJ1-6; D possibly corresponds to TRBD1 (6 bases). Germline CDR1 SGHDT, CDR2 YYEEEE. This CDR3 comprises 16 residues. Trimming removed 0 bases from V and 7 bases from J, with 14 bases in between. The CDR3 is CASSLVGTPGNSPLHF. The CDR3 DNA reads TGTGCCAGCAGCTTGGTAGGGACACCAGGGAATTCACCCCTCCACTTT.

J is TRBJ2-1 and V is TRBV3-1 (or the pseudogene TRBV3-2); TRBD2 agrees at 10 bases. The CDR3 covers 16 residues. Germline lookup yields CDR1 LGHDT and CDR2 YNNKEL (reference sequence). With V trimmed by 1 base and J by 2 bases, 2 bases remained unmatched. The DNA of the CDR3 is TGTGCCAGCAGCCAAGGGACTAGCGGACCCTACAATGAGCAGTTCTTC. Amino acids: CASSQGTSGPYNEQFF.

This clone was seen once. This chain connects TRBV19 to TRBJ1-2; maybe TRBD1 (6 bases). The CDR3 consists of 15 residues. CDR1 LNHDA and CDR2 SQIVND come from the germline V gene (reference sequence). Trimming removed 0 bases from V and 1 base from J, with 9 bases in between. In DNA, the CDR3 is TGTGCCAGTAGTATAGATGTAGGGGGTAACTATGGCTACACCTTC. This translates into CASSIDVGGNYGYTF.

J is TRBJ1-1 and V is TRBV2; the match to TRBD1 covers 7 bases. The CDR3 loop spans 15 amino acids. Trimming at V came to 7 bases and at J to 1 base, leaving 9 bases not matched to a gene. The germline gives CDR1 SNHLY, CDR2 FYNNEI. The CDR3 nucleotides are TGTGCCAGCAATGACAGGGCCCGCGGGAACACTGAAGCTTTCTTT. Translated: CASNDRARGNTEAFF.

The J gene is TRBJ2-5, the V gene TRBV12-3 or TRBV12-4; D remains unclear. V shed 3 bases and J shed 4 bases, with 6 bases lying between them. CDR3 length equals 12 residues. CDR3 sequence (DNA): TGTGCCAGCAGTTTCCCGGGAGAGACCCAGTACTTC. This encodes CASSFPGETQYF.

The chain couples TRBV7-2 to TRBJ2-7; 14 nucleotides match TRBD2. The germline CDR1 and CDR2 sequences are SGHTA and FQGNSA. This CDR3 spans 17 amino acids. The ends lost 4 bases at V and 2 bases at J; junction bases unmatched: 7. The chain's CDR3 is CASSYRTSGGRPYEQYF. Written as DNA, the CDR3 is TGTGCCAGCAGCTACCGGACTAGCGGGGGGCGCCCCTACGAGCAGTACTTC. The whole variable domain, filled in from reference TRBV7-2 and TRBJ2-7, reads GAGVSQSPSNKVTEKGKDVELRCDPISGHTALYWYRQSLGQGLEFLIYFQGNSAPDKSGLPSDRFSAERTGGSVSTLTIQRTQQEDSAVYLCASSYRTSGGRPYEQYFGPGTRLTVT.

This sequence joins TRBV7-3 and TRBJ2-5; 9 bases match TRBD2. There are 17 residues in the CDR3. The ends lost 2 bases at V and 1 base at J; junction bases unmatched: 8. Looked up from germline, CDR1 is SGHTA and CDR2 is FQGTGA. CDR3 sequence: CASSLSPSGATQETQYF. As DNA, the CDR3 is TGTGCCAGCAGCTTATCGCCTAGCGGGGCGACCCAAGAGACCCAGTACTTC.

The sample holds a few counts of this clone. The chain links TRBV30 to TRBJ1-2, with D possibly matching TRBD1 (6 bases). The germline gives CDR1 GTSNPN, CDR2 SVGIG (reference sequence). V was cut by 5 bases and J by 0 bases, with 10 bases left in between. The CDR3 has 13 residues. CDR3 region: CAWAGTTNYGYTF. The DNA of the CDR3 is TGTGCCTGGGCAGGGACAACTAACTATGGCTACACCTTC.

CDR3 in amino acids: CASSPGLTGDEQFF. In nucleotides, the CDR3 is TGTGCCAGCAGCCCGGGACTCACGGGCGATGAGCAGTTCTTC. The chain is built from TRBV7-3 and TRBJ2-1, with D perhaps TRBD2 (6 bases). This CDR3 region has 14 residues. The V gene's germline CDR1 is SGHTA and CDR2 FQGTGA. V dropped 5 bases and J dropped 8 bases, with 16 bases sitting between them.

The J gene is TRBJ2-7, the V gene TRBV6-5; 14 bases map to TRBD2. The CDR3 totals 13 residues. With V trimmed by 6 bases and J by 9 bases, 4 bases remained unmatched. CDR1 MNHEY and CDR2 SVGAGI come from the germline V gene. Here the CDR3 reads CASRPTSGGVQYF. The CDR3 DNA reads TGTGCCAGCAGACCGACTAGCGGGGGGGTGCAGTACTTC.

There are a few counts of this clone. This chain connects TRBV18 to TRBJ1-4; D is uncertain. Trimming cost V 3 bases and J 0 bases, with 5 bases left between them. This CDR3 is 14 amino acids long. Germline loops: CDR1 KGHSH, CDR2 LQKENI. CDR3 nucleotide sequence: TGTGCCAGCTCACCCGTTGCAACTAATGAAAAACTGTTTTTT. As protein: CASSPVATNEKLFF.

A single count supports this clone. The gene calls are TRBV6-1 and TRBJ2-7; D gene unclear. The CDR3 totals 15 residues. The V and J ends lost 1 base and 6 bases respectively, with 16 bases between them. Germline loops: CDR1 MNHNS, CDR2 SASEGT. The CDR3 reads CASSEGLVSGGEQYF. The CDR3 DNA reads as TGTGCCAGCAGTGAAGGCCTGGTTAGTGGTGGCGAGCAGTACTTC.

The chain couples TRBV20-1 to TRBJ2-7; TRBD1 matches at 8 bases. V shed 5 bases and J 7 bases; nucleotides not matched to a gene: 4. The CDR3 has 11 residues. Germline V CDR1 and CDR2: DFQATT, SNEGSKA (reference sequence). For the CDR3, the DNA is TGCAGTGCTGTACAGGGGGGAGAGCAGTACTTC. Protein sequence: CSAVQGGEQYF.

The chain's CDR3 is CASGEGQAYNEQFF. The CDR3, as DNA: TGTGCCAGCGGGGAGGGACAGGCCTACAATGAGCAGTTCTTC. V and J are TRBV9 and TRBJ2-1, with D tentatively TRBD1 (8 bases). Per germline, CDR1 SGDLS and CDR2 YYNGEE. The CDR3 is made up of 14 amino acids. The V end lost 7 bases, the J end lost 2 bases, and 13 bases lay between the germline ends.

The chain links TRBV7-2 to TRBJ1-1, with 11 bases lining up with TRBD1. Per germline, CDR1 SGHTA and CDR2 FQGNSA. This CDR3 comprises 17 residues. Trimming at V came to 5 bases and at J to 6 bases, leaving 14 bases not matched to a gene. The CDR3 spells CASSPKGRTGGAAEAFF. The CDR3 DNA reads as TGTGCCAGCAGCCCTAAGGGTAGGACAGGGGGCGCCGCTGAAGCTTTCTTT.

This chain uses TRBV5-1 with TRBJ1-5; TRBD1 agrees at 10 bases. V was clipped by 4 bases and J by 5 bases; unmatched bases: 6. Germline-derived CDR1 and CDR2 are SGHRS and YFSETQ. The CDR3 covers 15 residues. The CDR3 spells CASSRWTGGDQPQHF. DNA for the CDR3: TGCGCCAGCAGCCGATGGACAGGGGGGGATCAGCCCCAGCATTTT.

This chain connects TRBV6-6 to TRBJ2-7; D possibly corresponds to TRBD2 (6 bases). Trimming shortened V by 0 bases and J by 7 bases, and 10 bases separated the two germline ends. The V gene's germline CDR1 is MNHNY and CDR2 SVGAGI (reference sequence). The CDR3 loop spans 13 amino acids. The CDR3 loop reads CASSYSEGLEQYF. The CDR3 coding sequence is TGTGCCAGCAGTTACTCGGAGGGGCTAGAGCAGTACTTC.

The chain uses TRBV7-9 and TRBJ1-2; 8 bases fit TRBD1. The CDR3 covers 14 residues. CDR1 is SEHNR and CDR2 is FQNEAQ in the germline V gene (reference sequence). The V and J ends lost 3 bases and 8 bases, in that order; junction bases with no gene match: 8. The chain's CDR3 is CASSFSTGVLGYTF. CDR3 nucleotide sequence: TGTGCCAGCAGCTTCTCGACAGGGGTCTTGGGCTACACCTTC.

The V gene is TRBV11-1, the J gene TRBJ2-3, with D unclear. The V gene's germline CDR1 is SGHAT and CDR2 FQDESV (reference sequence). Between the trimmed V and J ends, which lost 4 bases and 0 bases, there was a span of 11 bases. The CDR3 is made up of 15 amino acids. The CDR3 loop is CASSSDTYSTDTQYF. CDR3 nucleotides: TGTGCCAGCAGCTCAGACACGTATAGCACAGATACGCAGTATTTT.

The chain recombines TRBV5-1 with TRBJ2-1; 11 nucleotides align to TRBD2. The CDR3 loop spans 16 amino acids. From germline, CDR1 is SGHRS and CDR2 YFSETQ. Trimming at V came to 1 base and at J to 8 bases, leaving 8 bases not matched to a gene. CDR3: CASSLPPSGGFDEQFF. The CDR3 nucleotides are TGCGCCAGCAGCTTGCCGCCTAGCGGGGGGTTCGATGAGCAGTTCTTC.

CDR3 sequence: CASSQQGADTQYF. The CDR3 DNA sequence: TGTGCCAGTAGCCAACAGGGGGCAGATACGCAGTATTTT. The rearrangement joins TRBV19 to TRBJ2-3, with 8 bases identical to TRBD1. Trimming took 6 bases from V and 4 from J; bases not matched to a gene: 3. The CDR3 loop spans 13 amino acids. Germline V gene data show CDR1 as LNHDA and CDR2 as SQIVND (reference sequence).

CDR3: CASILNRAEDTGELFF. CDR3 DNA: TGTGCCAGCATCTTGAACAGGGCGGAGGACACCGGGGAGCTGTTTTTT. This rearrangement joins TRBV21-1 to TRBJ2-2; the D segment call TRBD1 is taken from the table without a DNA check. TRBV21-1 is labeled a pseudogene. The CDR3 consists of 16 residues.

The V and J genes are TRBV7-8 and TRBJ2-4; 7 bases are shared with TRBD2. Trimming removed 1 base from V and 7 bases from J; junction bases left unmatched: 7. The CDR3 covers 15 residues. Germline V gene lookup returns CDR1 SGHVS and CDR2 FQNEAQ. CDR3 in DNA: TGTGCCAGCAGCTTAGATTCGGGAGGAATGAACATTCAGTACTTC. Translating gives CASSLDSGGMNIQYF.

For the CDR3, the DNA is TGTGCCAGCAGCCCCCGGACAGTGGGCGGGGAGCTGTTTTTT. Its translation: CASSPRTVGGELFF. The J gene is TRBJ2-2, the V gene TRBV11-3; possibly TRBD1 for D (6 bases). This CDR3 region has 14 residues. V lost 5 bases and J lost 7, with 14 bases in between. Germline V CDR1 and CDR2: SGHNT, YENEEA.